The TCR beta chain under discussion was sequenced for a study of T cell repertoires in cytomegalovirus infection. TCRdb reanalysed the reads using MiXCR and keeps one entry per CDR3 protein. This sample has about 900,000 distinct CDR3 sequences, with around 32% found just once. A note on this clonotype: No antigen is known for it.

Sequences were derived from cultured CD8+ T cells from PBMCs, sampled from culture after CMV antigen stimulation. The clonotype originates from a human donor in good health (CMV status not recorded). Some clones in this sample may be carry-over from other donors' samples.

The CDR3 bases are TGCAGCGTTGTGTGGCAGGGGGACACTGAAGCTTTCTTT. As protein: CSVVWQGDTEAFF. The chain employs TRBV29-1 and TRBJ1-1, with TRBD1 matching 7 bases. Germline V lookup: CDR1 SQVTM, CDR2 ANQGSEA. The CDR3 contains 13 residues. Losses at the gene ends were 4 bases for V and 3 bases for J; bases not matched to a gene: 5.